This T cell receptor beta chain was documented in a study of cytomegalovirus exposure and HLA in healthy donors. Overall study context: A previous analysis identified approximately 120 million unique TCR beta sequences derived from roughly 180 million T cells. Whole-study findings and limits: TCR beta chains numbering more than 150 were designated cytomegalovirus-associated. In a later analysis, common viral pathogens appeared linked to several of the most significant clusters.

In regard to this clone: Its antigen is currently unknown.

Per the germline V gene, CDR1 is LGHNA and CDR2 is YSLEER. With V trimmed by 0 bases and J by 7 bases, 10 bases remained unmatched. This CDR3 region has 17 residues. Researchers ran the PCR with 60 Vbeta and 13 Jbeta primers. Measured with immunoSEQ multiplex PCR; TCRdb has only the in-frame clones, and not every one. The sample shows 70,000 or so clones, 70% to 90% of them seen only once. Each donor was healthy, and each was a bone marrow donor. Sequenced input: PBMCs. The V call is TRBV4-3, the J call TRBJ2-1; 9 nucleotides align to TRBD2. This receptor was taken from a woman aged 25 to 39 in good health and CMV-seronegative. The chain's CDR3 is CASSQESSGARGNEQFF. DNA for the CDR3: TGCGCCAGCAGCCAAGAATCTAGCGGGGCCCGAGGTAATGAGCAGTTCTTC.